These 20 T cell receptor beta chains share one sample of origin, sequenced in a study of blood T cell repertoires in COVID-19. Sequencing used immunoSEQ multiplex PCR; TCRdb keeps in-frame clones, though not all of them. The table records more than 350,000 clones, around 87% of them present only once. Input material: PBMCs or T cells enriched from blood (not recorded which). The receptor source for this set is a woman aged 45-59 years who had recovered from COVID-19.

This clone was seen a single time. This chain links TRBV5-1 with TRBJ1-3, with D perhaps matching TRBD1 (6 bases). Germline assignment: CDR1 SGHRS and CDR2 YFSETQ. This CDR3 has 16 residues. Trimming stripped 4 bases from V and 2 bases from J, with 16 bases between. The CDR3 sequence is CASSPAQGSPGNTIYF. The CDR3 DNA follows: TGCGCCAGCAGCCCGGCCCAGGGGTCTCCTGGAAACACCATATATTTT.

This chain joins TRBV7-2 and TRBJ2-3; D is unresolved. Germline CDR1 is SGHTA and CDR2 is FQGNSA. Trimming pared 8 bases from V and 2 bases from J, leaving 14 bases between. The CDR3 has 14 residues. This CDR3 is CASRPTAATDTQYF. CDR3 coding DNA: TGTGCCAGCCGTCCGACTGCTGCCACAGATACGCAGTATTTT.

The gene calls are TRBV5-1 and TRBJ1-1; 9 bases fit TRBD1. After removal of 2 bases from V and 3 bases from J, the junction contained 2 bases not matched to a gene. Germline loops: CDR1 SGHRS, CDR2 YFSETQ. The CDR3 spans 14 residues. In DNA form, the CDR3 reads TGCGCCAGCAGCTTACGGACAGGGGACACTGAAGCTTTCTTT. It encodes CASSLRTGDTEAFF.

The gene calls are TRBV3-1 (or the pseudogene TRBV3-2) and TRBJ1-2, with TRBD1 as a possible D gene (5 bases). This CDR3 has 12 residues. Germline loops: CDR1 LGHDT, CDR2 YNNKEL (reference sequence). V was clipped by 4 bases and J by 8 bases, with 11 bases between them. CDR3 region: CASSPPQGGYTF. CDR3 DNA: TGTGCCAGCAGCCCACCCCAGGGAGGCTACACCTTC.

DNA of the CDR3: TGTGCTACTCGGGACGACCCGACAGGGTCTCAGATCGGCACCGGGGAGCTGTTTTTT. Residues: CATRDDPTGSQIGTGELFF. The chain links TRBV2 to TRBJ2-2; TRBD1 aligns across 7 bases. There are 19 residues in the CDR3. Germline V gene lookup returns CDR1 SNHLY and CDR2 FYNNEI.

The V gene is TRBV11-2, the J gene TRBJ2-3; 9 bases map to TRBD1. The CDR3 extends over 17 amino acids. From germline, CDR1 is SGHAT and CDR2 FQNNGV. After removal of 5 bases from V and 1 base from J, the junction contained 10 bases not matched to a gene. Here the CDR3 DNA reads TGTGCCAGCAGCGAGGGACAGGGCGTATGGGGCACAGATACGCAGTATTTT. Its protein is CASSEGQGVWGTDTQYF.

V and J are TRBV5-1 and TRBJ1-1; D is uncertain. Between the trimmed V and J ends, which lost 0 bases and 1 base, there was a span of 7 bases. Germline V lookup: CDR1 SGHRS, CDR2 YFSETQ. The CDR3 consists of 14 residues. CDR3 nucleotide sequence: TGCGCCAGCAGCTTGGCTTTGGCGAACACTGAAGCTTTCTTT. It translates to CASSLALANTEAFF. Combining the CDR3 with reference TRBV5-1 and TRBJ1-1 gives the whole variable domain KAGVTQTPRYLIKTRGQQVTLSCSPISGHRSVSWYQQTPGQGLQFLFEYFSETQRNKGNFPGRFSGRQFSNSRSEMNVSTLELGDSALYLCASSLALANTEAFFGQGTRLTVV.

The rearrangement uses TRBV27 and TRBJ1-6; a possible D gene is TRBD1 (6 bases). Trimming removed 7 bases from V and 10 bases from J, with 11 bases in between. The CDR3 consists of 12 residues. CDR1 and CDR2 (germline): MNHEY, SMNVEV (reference sequence). The CDR3 loop is CASTQGKSPLHF. The CDR3 DNA follows: TGTGCCAGCACACAGGGCAAGTCACCCCTCCACTTT.

The chain links TRBV12-3 or TRBV12-4 to TRBJ1-2; tentative D call: TRBD1 (6 bases). The V end was cut by 7 bases, the J end by 5 bases, with 14 bases between. The CDR3 is 13 amino acids. As DNA, the CDR3 is TGTGCCAGCAAAAGAGGACAGCTATATGGCTACACCTTC. It codes for CASKRGQLYGYTF.

The chain couples TRBV11-3 to TRBJ2-3; no clear D gene. Germline assignment: CDR1 SGHNT and CDR2 YENEEA. The CDR3 runs 14 residues. The germline V and J ends were trimmed by 5 bases and 2 bases, with 11 bases remaining between them. CDR3 amino acids: CASSPRQSTDTQYF. The CDR3 DNA follows: TGTGCCAGCAGCCCGAGACAATCCACAGATACGCAGTATTTT.

The chain combines TRBV6-1 with TRBJ2-1; D uncertain. This CDR3 comprises 14 residues. V was cut by 5 bases and J by 7 bases, with 15 bases left in between. Germline loops: CDR1 MNHNS, CDR2 SASEGT. The CDR3 region is CASSQDRTRNEQFF. The CDR3 DNA reads TGTGCCAGCAGTCAAGACCGTACTCGGAATGAGCAGTTCTTC.

This rearrangement joins TRBV2 to TRBJ1-1; D ambiguous. Looked up from germline, CDR1 is SNHLY and CDR2 is FYNNEI. V dropped 2 bases and J dropped 11 bases, with 15 bases sitting between them. This CDR3 is built from 13 residues. This chain's CDR3 is CASSENFPTGAFF. The CDR3 nucleotides are TGTGCCAGCAGTGAAAATTTTCCGACGGGGGCTTTCTTT.

The rearrangement links TRBV28 to TRBJ1-4; a weak D match, TRBD1 (5 bases). The CDR3 is made up of 15 amino acids. V lost 5 bases and J 8 bases, leaving 18 bases between the germline ends. CDR1 and CDR2 from the germline V gene are MDHEN and SYDVKM. This CDR3 reads CASSVQGAGNEKLFF. The DNA for the CDR3 is TGTGCCAGCAGTGTCCAGGGAGCGGGGAACGAAAAACTGTTTTTT.

The V and J genes are TRBV6-5 and TRBJ2-3; 8 nucleotides align to TRBD2. J lost 1 base, V lost 7 bases, and 4 bases had no gene match. Germline CDR1 reads MNHEY; CDR2 reads SVGAGI. This CDR3 region has 14 residues. Here the CDR3 DNA reads TGTGCCAGCAAATTCGGGGGGGGCACAGATACGCAGTATTTT. It encodes CASKFGGGTDTQYF.

This chain connects TRBV3-1 (or the pseudogene TRBV3-2) to TRBJ2-1; TRBD2 agrees at 8 bases. Germline V gives CDR1 LGHDT, CDR2 YNNKEL (reference sequence). The J segment lost 2 bases and the V segment lost 1 base, leaving 4 bases of the junction unmatched. The CDR3 consists of 16 residues. The CDR3 nucleotides read TGTGCCAGCAGCCAAGTACAGCGGGGGACCTACAATGAGCAGTTCTTC. Translated: CASSQVQRGTYNEQFF.

The J gene is TRBJ1-1, the V gene TRBV19; tentative D call: TRBD1 (6 bases). The CDR3 length is 14 residues. The V gene's germline CDR1 is LNHDA and CDR2 SQIVND (reference sequence). Deletions cut 5 bases from V and 7 bases from J, with 17 bases between. CDR3 sequence reads: CASSCTGSSCEAFF. CDR3 sequence (DNA): TGTGCCAGTAGTTGTACAGGGAGTAGTTGTGAAGCTTTCTTT.

V and J are TRBV2 and TRBJ2-5; 9 nucleotides align to TRBD2. The CDR3 has 16 residues. Trimming removed 2 bases from V and 4 bases from J; junction bases left unmatched: 8. CDR1 is SNHLY, CDR2 FYNNEI, per germline. CDR3 region: CASSEIGSGGRETQYF. The CDR3, as DNA: TGTGCCAGCAGTGAAATCGGCAGCGGGGGGCGAGAGACCCAGTACTTC.

The chain recombines TRBV7-9 with TRBJ1-2; D is perhaps TRBD1 (5 bases). Germline CDR1 reads SEHNR; CDR2 reads FQNEAQ (reference sequence). Trimming stripped 2 bases from V and 4 bases from J, with 5 bases between. The CDR3 is made up of 12 amino acids. The CDR3 DNA follows: TGTGCCAGCAGCTTACAGGGCTATGGCTACACCTTC. Protein: CASSLQGYGYTF.

The chain carries TRBV7-2 and TRBJ1-1; D is possibly TRBD1 (5 bases). Trimming pared 6 bases from V and 3 bases from J, leaving 11 bases between. Germline assignment: CDR1 SGHTA and CDR2 FQGNSA. This CDR3 spans 13 amino acids. CDR3: CASSLDRDTEAFF. CDR3 DNA: TGTGCCAGCAGTCTTGACAGAGACACTGAAGCTTTCTTT.

V is TRBV28 and J is TRBJ2-7; 7 bases align to TRBD1. After removal of 5 bases from V and 7 bases from J, the junction contained 8 bases not matched to a gene. This CDR3 is built from 13 residues. Germline CDR1 MDHEN, CDR2 SYDVKM. The CDR3 is CASSQGVGWEQYF. CDR3 nucleotides: TGTGCCAGCAGTCAGGGGGTAGGTTGGGAGCAGTACTTC.